The 10 T cell receptor beta chains presented below share a single source sample, sequenced in a study of T cell responses to AZD1222 COVID-19 vaccine. Profiling relied on immunoSEQ multiplex PCR, and the TCRdb table lists in-frame clones only, not all of them. The top ten clones hold roughly 5% of a sample with about 90,000 clones, around nine tenths of them seen once. The sequenced sample was peripheral blood, obtained on day 0 of MenACWY control vaccination. These receptors were collected from an adult in good health.

The CDR3, as DNA: TGTGCCAGCAGTGTCCTGGGAGGTCAGCCCCAGCATTTT. This sequence encodes CASSVLGGQPQHF. This chain links TRBV6-4 with TRBJ1-5, with D unresolved. Germline V gives CDR1 MRHNA, CDR2 SNTAGT. CDR3 size: 13 residues. V lost 4 bases to trimming and J lost 6 bases, with 10 bases between them.

The CDR3 DNA is TGTGCCAGCAGTACCCGGACAGGGATGGAGACCCAGTACTTC. It yields the protein CASSTRTGMETQYF. This chain uses TRBV28 with TRBJ2-5; TRBD1 agrees at 8 bases. With V trimmed by 5 bases and J by 5 bases, 7 bases remained unmatched. The CDR3 length is 14 residues. CDR1 and CDR2 from the germline V gene are MDHEN and SYDVKM.

CDR3 sequence reads: CASSLGGPRNTEAFF. CDR3 bases: TGTGCCAGTAGCCTGGGGGGGCCAAGGAACACTGAAGCTTTCTTT. This chain links TRBV19 with TRBJ1-1; maybe TRBD1 (6 bases). The CDR3 runs 15 residues. In germline, CDR1 is LNHDA, CDR2 SQIVND (reference sequence). The ends were cut back, 6 bases at V and 1 base at J, with 15 bases in the middle. The full variable domain, its missing parts supplied by reference TRBV19 and TRBJ1-1, is DGGITQSPKYLFRKEGQNVTLSCEQNLNHDAMYWYRQDPGQGLRLIYYSQIVNDFQKGDIAEGYSVSREKKESFPLTVTSAQKNPTAFYLCASSLGGPRNTEAFFGQGTRLTVV.

Notes on this clone: A junction boundary mismatches the germline segment, possibly from a read error. The chain joins TRBV7-7 to TRBJ2-1; 14 bases are shared with TRBD2. Germline-derived CDR1 and CDR2 are SSHAT and FNYEAQ (reference sequence). The CDR3 has 20 residues. CDR3 in DNA: TGTGCTAGCAGCCCGCACTCGGGACTAGCGGGGGCTAGCTCCTACAATGAGCAGTTCTTC. Its translation is CASSPHSGLAGASSYNEQFF.

The rearrangement joins TRBV6-4 to TRBJ1-6; TRBD1 is a possible D gene (6 bases). Germline values: CDR1 MRHNA, CDR2 SNTAGT. V dropped 2 bases and J dropped 7 bases, with 6 bases sitting between them. The CDR3 is 13 amino acids. The CDR3 loop is CASSDRGNSPLHF. For the CDR3, the DNA is TGTGCCAGCAGTGACAGGGGGAATTCACCCCTCCACTTT.

This chain joins TRBV15 and TRBJ1-5; 8 bases match TRBD1. CDR1 LNHNV and CDR2 YYDKDF come from the germline V gene (reference sequence). This CDR3 region has 15 residues. Trimming took 4 bases from V and 1 from J; bases not matched to a gene: 3. The CDR3 DNA follows: TGTGCCACCAGCATGGACAGGGTCAGCAATCAGCCCCAGCATTTT. Amino acids: CATSMDRVSNQPQHF.

The chain has TRBV19 and TRBJ2-5; D is possibly TRBD2 (5 bases). The CDR3 runs 13 residues. Germline assignment: CDR1 LNHDA and CDR2 SQIVND (reference sequence). V was pared by 10 bases and J by 5 bases, with 17 bases between. The CDR3 spells CATSPAVWETQYF. The DNA of the CDR3 is TGTGCCACCTCTCCAGCGGTGTGGGAGACCCAGTACTTC.

This clone was observed once. The chain carries TRBV6-6 and TRBJ2-7; possibly TRBD1 for D (5 bases). The CDR3 sequence is 15 residues long. Between the trimmed V and J ends, which lost 2 bases and 2 bases, there was a span of 13 bases. Germline CDR1 reads MNHNY; CDR2 reads SVGAGI (reference sequence). This CDR3 reads CASSYGPTEAYEQYF. The CDR3 region has the DNA TGTGCCAGCAGTTACGGCCCGACAGAGGCCTACGAGCAGTACTTC.

V is TRBV12-3 or TRBV12-4 and J is TRBJ1-6, with D unclear. This CDR3 has 13 amino acids. Trimming left V 3 bases short and J 8 bases short, with 8 bases between. The CDR3 loop is CASSFIPDSPLHF. The DNA of the CDR3 is TGTGCCAGCAGTTTTATTCCGGATTCACCCCTCCACTTT.

The J gene is TRBJ1-2, the V gene TRBV28; D may be TRBD1 (6 bases). The CDR3 totals 13 residues. Germline V gives CDR1 MDHEN, CDR2 SYDVKM. V was clipped by 5 bases and J by 4 bases, with 11 bases between them. CDR3 region: CASSLGQIYGYTF. Written as DNA, the CDR3 is TGTGCCAGCAGTCTCGGACAGATCTATGGCTACACCTTC.